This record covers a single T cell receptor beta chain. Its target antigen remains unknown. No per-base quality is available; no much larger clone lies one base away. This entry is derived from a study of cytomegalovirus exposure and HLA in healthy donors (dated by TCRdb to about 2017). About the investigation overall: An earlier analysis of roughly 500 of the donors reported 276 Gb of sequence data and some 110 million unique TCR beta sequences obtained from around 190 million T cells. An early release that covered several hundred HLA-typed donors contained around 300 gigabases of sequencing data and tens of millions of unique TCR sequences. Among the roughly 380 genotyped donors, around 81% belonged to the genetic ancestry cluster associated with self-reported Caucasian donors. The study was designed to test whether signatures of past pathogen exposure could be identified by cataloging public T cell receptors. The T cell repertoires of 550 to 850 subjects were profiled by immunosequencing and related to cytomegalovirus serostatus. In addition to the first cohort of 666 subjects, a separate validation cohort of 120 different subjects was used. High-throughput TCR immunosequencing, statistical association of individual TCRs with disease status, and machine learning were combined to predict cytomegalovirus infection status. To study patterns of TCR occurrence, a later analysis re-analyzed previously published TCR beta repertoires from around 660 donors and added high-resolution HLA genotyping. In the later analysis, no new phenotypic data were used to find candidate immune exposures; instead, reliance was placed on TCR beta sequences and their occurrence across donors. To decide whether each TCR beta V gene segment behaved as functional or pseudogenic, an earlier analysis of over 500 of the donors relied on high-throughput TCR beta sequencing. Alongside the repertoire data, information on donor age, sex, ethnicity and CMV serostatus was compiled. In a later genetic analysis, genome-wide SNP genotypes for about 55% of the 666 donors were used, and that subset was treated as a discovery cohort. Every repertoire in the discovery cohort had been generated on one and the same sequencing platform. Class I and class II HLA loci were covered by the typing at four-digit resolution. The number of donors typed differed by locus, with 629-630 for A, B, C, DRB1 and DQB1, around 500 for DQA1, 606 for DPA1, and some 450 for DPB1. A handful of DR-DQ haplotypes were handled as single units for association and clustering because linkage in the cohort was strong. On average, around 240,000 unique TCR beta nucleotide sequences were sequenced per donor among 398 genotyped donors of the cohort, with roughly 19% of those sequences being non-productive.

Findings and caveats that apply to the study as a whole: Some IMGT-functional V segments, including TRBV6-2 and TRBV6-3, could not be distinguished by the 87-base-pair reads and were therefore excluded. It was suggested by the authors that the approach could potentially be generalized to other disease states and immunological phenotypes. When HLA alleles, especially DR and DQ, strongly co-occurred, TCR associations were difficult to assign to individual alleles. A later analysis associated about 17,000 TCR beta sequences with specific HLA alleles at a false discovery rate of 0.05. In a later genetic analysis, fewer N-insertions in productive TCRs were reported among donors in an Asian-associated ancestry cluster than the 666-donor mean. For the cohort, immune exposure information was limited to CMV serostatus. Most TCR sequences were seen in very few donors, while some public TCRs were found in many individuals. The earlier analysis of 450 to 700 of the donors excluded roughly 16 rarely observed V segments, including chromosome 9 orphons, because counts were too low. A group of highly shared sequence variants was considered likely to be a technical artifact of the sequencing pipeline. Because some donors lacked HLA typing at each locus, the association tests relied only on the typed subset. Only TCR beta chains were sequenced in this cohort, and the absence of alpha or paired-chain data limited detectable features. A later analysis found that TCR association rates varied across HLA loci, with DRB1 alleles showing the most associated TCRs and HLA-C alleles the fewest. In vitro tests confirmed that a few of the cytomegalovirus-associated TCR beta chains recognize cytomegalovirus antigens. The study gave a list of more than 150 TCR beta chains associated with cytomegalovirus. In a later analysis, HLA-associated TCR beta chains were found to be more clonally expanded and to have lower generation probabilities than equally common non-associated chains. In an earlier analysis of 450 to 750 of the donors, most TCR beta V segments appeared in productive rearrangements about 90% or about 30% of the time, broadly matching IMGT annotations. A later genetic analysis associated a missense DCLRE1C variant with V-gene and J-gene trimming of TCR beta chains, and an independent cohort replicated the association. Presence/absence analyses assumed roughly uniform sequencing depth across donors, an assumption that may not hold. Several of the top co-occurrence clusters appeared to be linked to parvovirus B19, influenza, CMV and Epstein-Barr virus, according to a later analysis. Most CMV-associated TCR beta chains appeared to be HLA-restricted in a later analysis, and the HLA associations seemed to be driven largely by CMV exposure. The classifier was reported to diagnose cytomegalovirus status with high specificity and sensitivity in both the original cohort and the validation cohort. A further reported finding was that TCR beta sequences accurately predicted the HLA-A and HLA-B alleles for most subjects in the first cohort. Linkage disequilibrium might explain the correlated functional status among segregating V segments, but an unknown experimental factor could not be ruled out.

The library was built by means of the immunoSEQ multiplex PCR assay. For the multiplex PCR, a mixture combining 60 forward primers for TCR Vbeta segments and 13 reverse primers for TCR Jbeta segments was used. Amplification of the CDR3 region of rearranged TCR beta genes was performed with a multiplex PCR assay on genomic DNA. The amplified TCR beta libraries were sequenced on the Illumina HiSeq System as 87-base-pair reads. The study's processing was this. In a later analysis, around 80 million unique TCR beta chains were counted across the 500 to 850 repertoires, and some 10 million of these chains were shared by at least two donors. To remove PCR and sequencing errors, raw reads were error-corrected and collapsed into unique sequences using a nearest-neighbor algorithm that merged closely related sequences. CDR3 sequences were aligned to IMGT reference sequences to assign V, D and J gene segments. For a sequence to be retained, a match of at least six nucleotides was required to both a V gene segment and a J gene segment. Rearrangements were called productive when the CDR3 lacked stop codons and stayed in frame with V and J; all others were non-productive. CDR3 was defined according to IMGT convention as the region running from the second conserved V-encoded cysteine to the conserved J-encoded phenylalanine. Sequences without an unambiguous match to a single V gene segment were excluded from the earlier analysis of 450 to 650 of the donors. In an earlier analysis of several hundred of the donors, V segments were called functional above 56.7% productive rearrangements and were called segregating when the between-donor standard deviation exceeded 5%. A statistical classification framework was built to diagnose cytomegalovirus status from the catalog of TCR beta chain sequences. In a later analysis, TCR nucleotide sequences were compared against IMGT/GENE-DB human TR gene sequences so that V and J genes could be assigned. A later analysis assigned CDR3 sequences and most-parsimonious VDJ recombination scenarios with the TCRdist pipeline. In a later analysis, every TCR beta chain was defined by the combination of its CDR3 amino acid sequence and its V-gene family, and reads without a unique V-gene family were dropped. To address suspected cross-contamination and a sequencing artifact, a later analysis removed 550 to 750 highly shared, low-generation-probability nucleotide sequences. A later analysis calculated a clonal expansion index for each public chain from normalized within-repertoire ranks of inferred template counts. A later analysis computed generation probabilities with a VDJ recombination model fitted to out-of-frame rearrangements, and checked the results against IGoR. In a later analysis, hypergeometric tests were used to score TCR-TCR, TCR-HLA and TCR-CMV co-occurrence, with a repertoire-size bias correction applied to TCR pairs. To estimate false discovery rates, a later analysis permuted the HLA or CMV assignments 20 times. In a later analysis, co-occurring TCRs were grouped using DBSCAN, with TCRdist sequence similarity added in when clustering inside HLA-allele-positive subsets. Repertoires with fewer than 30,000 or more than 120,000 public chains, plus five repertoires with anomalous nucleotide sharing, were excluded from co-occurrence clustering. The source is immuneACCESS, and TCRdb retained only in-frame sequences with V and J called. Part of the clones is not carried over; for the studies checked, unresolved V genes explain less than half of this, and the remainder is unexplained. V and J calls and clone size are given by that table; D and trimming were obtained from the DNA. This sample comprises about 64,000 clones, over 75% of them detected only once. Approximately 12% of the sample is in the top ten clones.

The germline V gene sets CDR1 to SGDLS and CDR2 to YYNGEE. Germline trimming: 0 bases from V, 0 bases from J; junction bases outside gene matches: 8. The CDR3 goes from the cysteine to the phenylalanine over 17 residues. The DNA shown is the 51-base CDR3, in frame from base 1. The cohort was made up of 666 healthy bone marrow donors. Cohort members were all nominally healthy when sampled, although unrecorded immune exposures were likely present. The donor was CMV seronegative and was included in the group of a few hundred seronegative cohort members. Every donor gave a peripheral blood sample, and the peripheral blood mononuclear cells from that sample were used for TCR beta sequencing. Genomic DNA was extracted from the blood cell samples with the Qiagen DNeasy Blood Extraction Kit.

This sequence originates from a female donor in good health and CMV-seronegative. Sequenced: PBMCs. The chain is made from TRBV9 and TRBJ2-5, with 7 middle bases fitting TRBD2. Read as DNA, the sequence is TGTGCCAGCAGCGTAGGAAGCGGGATTGACAACCAAGAGACCCAGTACTTC. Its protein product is CASSVGSGIDNQETQYF.